This entry features one T cell receptor beta chain sequence. The data were obtained in a study of blood T cell repertoires in COVID-19. The ends were cut back, 1 base at V and 0 bases at J, with 8 bases in the middle. Germline CDR1 and CDR2: MGHRA and YSYEKL. This CDR3 region has 15 residues. Original handling: Scientists estimated how many nucleated cells there were by amplifying reference gene primers. TCRdb's table, derived via immunoSEQ multiplex PCR, lists solely in-frame clones and lacks some. V and J calls plus clone size are reproduced from that table; the DNA served to infer D and trimming. The sample has more than 95,000 clones, more than 70% seen once.

The genes are TRBV4-1 and TRBJ2-3; the D is unclear. The sample taken for sequencing was peripheral blood. This receptor was taken from a woman in her sixties or seventies with acute or convalescent COVID-19. The CDR3 sequence: CASSQVGASTDTQYF. As DNA, the CDR3 is TGCGCCAGCAGCCAAGTGGGCGCTAGCACAGATACGCAGTATTTT.